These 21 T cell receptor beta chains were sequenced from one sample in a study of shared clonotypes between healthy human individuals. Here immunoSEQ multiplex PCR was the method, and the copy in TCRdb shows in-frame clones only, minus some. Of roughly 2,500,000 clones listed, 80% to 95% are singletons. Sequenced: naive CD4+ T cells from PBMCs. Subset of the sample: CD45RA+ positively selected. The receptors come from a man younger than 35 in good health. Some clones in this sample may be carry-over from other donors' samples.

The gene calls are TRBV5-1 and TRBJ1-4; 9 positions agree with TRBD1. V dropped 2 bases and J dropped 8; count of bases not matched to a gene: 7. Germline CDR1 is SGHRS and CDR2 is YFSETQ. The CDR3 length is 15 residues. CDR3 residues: CASSFFGTGNEKLFF. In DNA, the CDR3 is TGCGCCAGCAGCTTTTTCGGGACAGGGAACGAAAAACTGTTTTTT. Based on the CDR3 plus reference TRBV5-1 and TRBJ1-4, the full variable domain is KAGVTQTPRYLIKTRGQQVTLSCSPISGHRSVSWYQQTPGQGLQFLFEYFSETQRNKGNFPGRFSGRQFSNSRSEMNVSTLELGDSALYLCASSFFGTGNEKLFFGSGTQLSVL.

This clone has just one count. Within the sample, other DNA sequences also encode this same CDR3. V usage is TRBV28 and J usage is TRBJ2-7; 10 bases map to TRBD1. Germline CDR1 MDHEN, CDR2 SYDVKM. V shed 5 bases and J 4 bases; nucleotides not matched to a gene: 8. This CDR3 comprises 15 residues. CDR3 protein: CASSPQGQGRYEQYF. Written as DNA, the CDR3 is TGTGCCAGCAGTCCTCAGGGACAGGGGCGATACGAGCAGTACTTC.

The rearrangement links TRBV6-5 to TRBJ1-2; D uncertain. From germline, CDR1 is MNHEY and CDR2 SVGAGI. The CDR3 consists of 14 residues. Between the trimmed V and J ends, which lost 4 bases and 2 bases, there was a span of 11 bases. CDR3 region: CASSSWGQNYGYTF. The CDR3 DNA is TGTGCCAGCAGTTCCTGGGGTCAGAACTATGGCTACACCTTC.

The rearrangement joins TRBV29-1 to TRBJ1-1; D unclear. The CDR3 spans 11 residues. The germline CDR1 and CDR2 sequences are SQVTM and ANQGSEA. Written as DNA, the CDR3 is TGCAGTGGAGGGTTGAACACTGAAGCTTTCTTT. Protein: CSGGLNTEAFF.

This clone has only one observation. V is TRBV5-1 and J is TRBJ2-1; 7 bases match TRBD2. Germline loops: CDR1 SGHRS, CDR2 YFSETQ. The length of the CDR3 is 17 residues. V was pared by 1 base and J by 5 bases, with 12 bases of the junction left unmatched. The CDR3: CASSLKVGGPSNNEQFF. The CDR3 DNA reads TGCGCCAGCAGCTTGAAGGTGGGAGGGCCGAGTAACAATGAGCAGTTCTTC. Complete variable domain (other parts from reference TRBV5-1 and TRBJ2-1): KAGVTQTPRYLIKTRGQQVTLSCSPISGHRSVSWYQQTPGQGLQFLFEYFSETQRNKGNFPGRFSGRQFSNSRSEMNVSTLELGDSALYLCASSLKVGGPSNNEQFFGPGTRLTVL.

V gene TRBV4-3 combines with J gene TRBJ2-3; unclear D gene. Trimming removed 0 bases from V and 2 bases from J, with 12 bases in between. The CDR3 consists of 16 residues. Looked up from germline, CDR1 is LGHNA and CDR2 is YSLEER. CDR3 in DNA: TGCGCCAGCAGCCAAGATTACAGCAGTGTCACAGATACGCAGTATTTT. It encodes CASSQDYSSVTDTQYF.

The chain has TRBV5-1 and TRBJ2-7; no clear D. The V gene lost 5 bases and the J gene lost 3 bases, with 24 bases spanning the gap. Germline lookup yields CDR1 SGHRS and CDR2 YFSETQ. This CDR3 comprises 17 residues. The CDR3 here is CASSSPPPYSTLYEQYF. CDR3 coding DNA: TGCGCCAGCAGTTCGCCACCCCCCTATTCTACCCTCTACGAGCAGTACTTC.

The CDR3 nucleotides are TGTGCCAGCAGCCCTCTTGCTCGGGGGGCCACAGATACGCAGTATTTT. This gives the protein CASSPLARGATDTQYF. This chain connects TRBV28 to TRBJ2-3; D might be TRBD2 (7 bases). In germline, CDR1 is MDHEN, CDR2 SYDVKM. The CDR3 spans 16 residues. V lost 6 bases and J 2 bases, leaving 18 bases between the germline ends.

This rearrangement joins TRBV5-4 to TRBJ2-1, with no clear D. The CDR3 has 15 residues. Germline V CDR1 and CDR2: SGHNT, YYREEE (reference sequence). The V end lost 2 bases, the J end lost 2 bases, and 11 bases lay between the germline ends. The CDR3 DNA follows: TGTGCCAGCAGCTTAACCTCAAACCCCTACAATGAGCAGTTCTTC. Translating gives CASSLTSNPYNEQFF.

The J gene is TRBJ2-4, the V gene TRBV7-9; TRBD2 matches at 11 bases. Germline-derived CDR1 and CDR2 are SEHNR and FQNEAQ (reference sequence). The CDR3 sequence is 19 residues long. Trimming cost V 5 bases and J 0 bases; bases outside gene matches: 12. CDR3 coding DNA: TGTGCCAGCAGCGCCCCTAGCGGGAGGACCCTTCTAGCCAAAAACATTCAGTACTTC. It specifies CASSAPSGRTLLAKNIQYF.

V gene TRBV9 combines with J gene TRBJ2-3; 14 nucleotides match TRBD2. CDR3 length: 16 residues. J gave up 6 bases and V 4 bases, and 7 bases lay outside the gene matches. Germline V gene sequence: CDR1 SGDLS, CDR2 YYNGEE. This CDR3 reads CASSPGLAGGMDTQYF. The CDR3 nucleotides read TGTGCCAGCAGCCCCGGACTAGCGGGAGGAATGGATACGCAGTATTTT. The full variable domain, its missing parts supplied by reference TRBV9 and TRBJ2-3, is DSGVTQTPKHLITATGQRVTLRCSPRSGDLSVYWYQQSLDQGLQFLIQYYNGEERAKGNILERFSAQQFPDLHSELNLSSLELGDSALYFCASSPGLAGGMDTQYFGPGTRLTVL.

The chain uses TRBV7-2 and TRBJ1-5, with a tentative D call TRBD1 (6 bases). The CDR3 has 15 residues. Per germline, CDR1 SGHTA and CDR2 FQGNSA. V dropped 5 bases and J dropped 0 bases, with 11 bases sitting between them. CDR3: CASSRQAGSNQPQHF. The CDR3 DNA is TGTGCCAGCAGCCGACAGGCGGGTAGCAATCAGCCCCAGCATTTT. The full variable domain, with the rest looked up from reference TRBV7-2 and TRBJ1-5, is GAGVSQSPSNKVTEKGKDVELRCDPISGHTALYWYRQSLGQGLEFLIYFQGNSAPDKSGLPSDRFSAERTGGSVSTLTIQRTQQEDSAVYLCASSRQAGSNQPQHFGDGTRLSIL.

The CDR3 reads CASTGLSGIATNEKLFF. CDR3 DNA sequence: TGTGCCAGCACTGGCCTAAGCGGGATAGCAACTAATGAAAAACTGTTTTTT. This rearrangement joins TRBV28 to TRBJ1-4; unclear D gene. Germline-derived CDR1 and CDR2 are MDHEN and SYDVKM. The CDR3 length is 17 residues. With 7 bases removed from V and 0 bases from J, the gap between germline ends came to 18 bases.

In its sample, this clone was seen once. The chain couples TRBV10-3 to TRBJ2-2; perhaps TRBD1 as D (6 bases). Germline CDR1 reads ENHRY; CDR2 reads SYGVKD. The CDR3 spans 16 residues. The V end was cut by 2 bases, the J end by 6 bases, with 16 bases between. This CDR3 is CAISEPLGRQAGELFF. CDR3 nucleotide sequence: TGTGCCATCAGTGAGCCCCTGGGCCGACAGGCCGGGGAGCTGTTTTTT.

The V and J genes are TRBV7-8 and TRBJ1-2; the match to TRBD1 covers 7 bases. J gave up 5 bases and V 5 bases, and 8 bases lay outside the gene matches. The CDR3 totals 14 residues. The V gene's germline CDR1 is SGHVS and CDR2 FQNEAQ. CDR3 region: CASSKRQGIYGYTF. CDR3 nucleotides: TGTGCCAGCAGCAAACGACAGGGTATATATGGCTACACCTTC.

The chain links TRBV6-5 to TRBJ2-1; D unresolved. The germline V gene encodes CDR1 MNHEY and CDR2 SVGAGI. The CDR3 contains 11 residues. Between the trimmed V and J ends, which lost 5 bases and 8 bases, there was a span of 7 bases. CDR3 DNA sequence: TGTGCCAGCAGTCTCCAGGATGAGCAGTTCTTC. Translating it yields CASSLQDEQFF.

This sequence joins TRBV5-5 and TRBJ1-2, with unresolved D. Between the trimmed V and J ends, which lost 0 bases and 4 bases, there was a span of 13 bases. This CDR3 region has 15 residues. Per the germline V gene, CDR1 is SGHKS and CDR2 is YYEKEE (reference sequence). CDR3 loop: CASSLVSPQIYGYTF. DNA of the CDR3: TGTGCCAGCAGCTTGGTATCCCCACAGATCTATGGCTACACCTTC.

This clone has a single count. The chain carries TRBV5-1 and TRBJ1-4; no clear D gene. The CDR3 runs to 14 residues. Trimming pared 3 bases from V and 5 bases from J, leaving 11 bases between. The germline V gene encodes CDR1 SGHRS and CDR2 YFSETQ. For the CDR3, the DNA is TGCGCCAGCAGCTCTCAGGACCCCAATGAAAAACTGTTTTTT. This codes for CASSSQDPNEKLFF.

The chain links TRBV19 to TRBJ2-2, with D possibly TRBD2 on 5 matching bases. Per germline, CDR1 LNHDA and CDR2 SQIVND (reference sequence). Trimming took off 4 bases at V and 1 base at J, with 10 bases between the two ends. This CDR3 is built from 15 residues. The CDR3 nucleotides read TGTGCCAGTAGTACTACTAGAAAGAACACCGGGGAGCTGTTTTTT. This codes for CASSTTRKNTGELFF.

DNA of the CDR3: TGTGCCAGCAGCCTGTTAGGACCGGCCCGGGAAAAACTGTTTTTT. This translates into CASSLLGPAREKLFF. This chain connects TRBV28 to TRBJ1-4; D unresolved. The CDR3 extends over 15 amino acids. Trimming took off 6 bases at V and 8 bases at J, with 19 bases between the two ends. Germline V CDR1 and CDR2: MDHEN, SYDVKM.

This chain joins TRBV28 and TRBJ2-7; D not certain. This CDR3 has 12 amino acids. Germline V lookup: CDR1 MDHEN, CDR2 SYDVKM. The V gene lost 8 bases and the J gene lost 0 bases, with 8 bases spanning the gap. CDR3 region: CASHGSSYEQYF. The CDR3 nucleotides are TGTGCCAGCCACGGAAGCTCCTACGAGCAGTACTTC.